The present T cell receptor beta chain was sequenced within a study of Graves' ophthalmopathy and Graves' hyperthyroidism. Study context: Sampling took place at initial diagnosis, with peripheral blood obtained before any treatment. The study, taken as a whole, reports: Among thyroid clonotypes expanded above 0.001 frequency, most also appeared in blood.

Many counts were recorded for this clonotype. The antigen remains unidentified. PBMCs came from approximately 10 ml of fresh peripheral blood. The CDR3 has 15 residues. The V segment lost 5 bases and the J segment 2 bases; nucleotides outside the gene matches: 6. Germline V gives CDR1 SGHTA, CDR2 FQGNSA. Scientists amplified the TCR beta CDR3 regions from RNA transcripts. Second-round multiplex PCR followed a first-round RT-PCR using HTBI primers. MiXCR was run by TCRdb on the multiplex PCR reads, yielding one entry per CDR3 protein. Of just over 400,000 distinct CDR3 sequences in the sample, over 20% were seen once.

This clonotype was obtained from a woman aged 18-30 years with stable Graves' hyperthyroidism. Sequenced input: peripheral blood. V is TRBV7-2 and J is TRBJ2-5; the match to TRBD1 covers 9 bases. CDR3 DNA sequence: TGTGCCAGCAGCCCTAGGGGGACAGGGCAAGAGACCCAGTACTTC. Its protein is CASSPRGTGQETQYF.